Below, 19 T cell receptor beta chains from the same sample are listed, as sequenced in a study of blood T cell repertoires in COVID-19. The repertoire was sequenced with immunoSEQ multiplex PCR; TCRdb's copy has only in-frame clones and lacks some. Of 90,000 to 100,000 clones listed, 70% to 85% are singletons. Sequenced sample: peripheral blood. Every receptor here comes from a man aged 65-85 years with acute or convalescent COVID-19.

The V gene is TRBV30, the J gene TRBJ2-3; D is perhaps TRBD1 (5 bases). Germline V gene sequence: CDR1 GTSNPN, CDR2 SVGIG (reference sequence). V was shortened by 0 bases and J by 5 bases, with 12 bases between the two germline ends. The CDR3 contains 14 residues. CDR3 sequence (DNA): TGTGCCTGGAGTGTACTTCAGGGAAGAGATACGCAGTATTTT. It is translated as CAWSVLQGRDTQYF. Variable domain in full (rest from reference TRBV30 and TRBJ2-3): SQTIHQWPATLVQPVGSPLSLECTVEGTSNPNLYWYRQAAGRGLQLLFYSVGIGQISSEVPQNLSASRPQDRQFILSSKKLLLSDSGFYLCAWSVLQGRDTQYFGPGTRLTVL.

The chain links TRBV11-2 to TRBJ1-5; possibly TRBD1 for D (5 bases). This CDR3 spans 16 amino acids. Per germline, CDR1 SGHAT and CDR2 FQNNGV. V was clipped by 1 base and J by 5 bases, with 15 bases between them. The CDR3 nucleotides read TGTGCCAGCAGCTTAGGACGGGGGTCCGGCGATCAGCCCCAGCATTTT. Protein product: CASSLGRGSGDQPQHF.

J is TRBJ2-5 and V is TRBV19, with D perhaps matching TRBD1 (6 bases). Trimming removed 8 bases at V and 4 bases at J, with 11 bases between. The CDR3 covers 12 residues. The germline V gene has CDR1 LNHDA and CDR2 SQIVND (reference sequence). Written as DNA, the CDR3 is TGTGCCAGTCGGGACACCGTAGAGACCCAGTACTTC. Its protein is CASRDTVETQYF. The complete variable domain, with remaining parts taken from reference TRBV19 and TRBJ2-5, reads DGGITQSPKYLFRKEGQNVTLSCEQNLNHDAMYWYRQDPGQGLRLIYYSQIVNDFQKGDIAEGYSVSREKKESFPLTVTSAQKNPTAFYLCASRDTVETQYFGPGTRLLVL.

The V call is TRBV27, the J call TRBJ2-1; 11 positions agree with TRBD1. CDR1 and CDR2 (germline): MNHEY, SMNVEV (reference sequence). This CDR3 has 20 amino acids. Trimming took 5 bases from V and 4 from J; bases not matched to a gene: 19. Here the CDR3 DNA reads TGTGCCAGCAGTCTAAGGACAGGGGGCCGCTTTATTGAGGCGTACAATGAGCAGTTCTTC. Protein: CASSLRTGGRFIEAYNEQFF.

V and J are TRBV7-2 and TRBJ2-2, with no clear D. The V gene's germline CDR1 is SGHTA and CDR2 FQGNSA. Trimming removed 2 bases from V and 4 bases from J, with 5 bases in between. The CDR3 contains 13 residues. The CDR3 DNA sequence: TGTGCCAGCAGCTTATCTAGCACCGGGGAGCTGTTTTTT. Its protein product is CASSLSSTGELFF.

The chain links TRBV7-8 to TRBJ2-3; 11 bases match TRBD2. CDR1 SGHVS and CDR2 FQNEAQ come from the germline V gene. The CDR3 spans 16 residues. With V trimmed by 5 bases and J by 1 base, 5 bases remained unmatched. The CDR3 coding sequence is TGTGCCAGCAGCAATACGGGACTAGCGGGCACAGATACGCAGTATTTT. Protein sequence: CASSNTGLAGTDTQYF.

The V gene is TRBV29-1, the J gene TRBJ1-2; the D gene is possibly TRBD1 (6 bases). This CDR3 region has 13 residues. Germline CDR1 and CDR2: SQVTM and ANQGSEA. The germline V and J ends were trimmed by 7 bases and 8 bases, with 20 bases remaining between them. The CDR3 sequence is CSGATEGVRGYTF. As DNA, the CDR3 is TGCAGCGGCGCGACAGAGGGGGTAAGAGGCTACACCTTC.

This chain uses TRBV4-1 with TRBJ2-7; D may be TRBD2 (5 bases). The CDR3 length is 14 residues. Germline values: CDR1 MGHRA, CDR2 YSYEKL. Trimming shortened V by 8 bases and J by 3 bases, and 17 bases separated the two germline ends. Here the CDR3 DNA reads TGCGCCAGCTCCCCGGGAACTAAACTCTACGAGCAGTACTTC. As protein: CASSPGTKLYEQYF.

The chain joins TRBV27 to TRBJ2-3; the match to TRBD2 covers 8 bases. CDR1 is MNHEY and CDR2 is SMNVEV in the germline V gene (reference sequence). The CDR3 length is 15 residues. V shed 6 bases and J 0 bases; nucleotides not matched to a gene: 5. CDR3 sequence (DNA): TGTGCCAGCAGGTCACTAGCGGCAAGCACAGATACGCAGTATTTT. It encodes CASRSLAASTDTQYF.

This rearrangement joins TRBV3-1 (or the pseudogene TRBV3-2) to TRBJ2-1, with D maybe TRBD1 (6 bases). The CDR3 contains 16 residues. V was pared by 0 bases and J by 4 bases, with 13 bases between. Germline CDR1 LGHDT, CDR2 YNNKEL (reference sequence). The CDR3 is CASSQDLRGRYNEQFF. The CDR3 DNA follows: TGTGCCAGCAGCCAAGATCTCAGGGGACGATACAATGAGCAGTTCTTC.

The chain combines TRBV9 with TRBJ2-1; the D gene is possibly TRBD1 (6 bases). Between the trimmed V and J ends, which lost 5 bases and 8 bases, there was a span of 23 bases. Germline V CDR1 and CDR2: SGDLS, YYNGEE. The CDR3 runs to 16 residues. The CDR3 DNA sequence: TGTGCCAGCAGTTTTACCGGGACAAACTTCGGCGATGAGCAGTTCTTC. It codes for CASSFTGTNFGDEQFF.

A few counts support this clone. The rearrangement links TRBV6-5 to TRBJ1-2, with TRBD1 identical over 11 bases. Trimming took 6 bases from V and 4 from J; bases not matched to a gene: 4. The germline gives CDR1 MNHEY, CDR2 SVGAGI. This CDR3 contains 14 residues. This chain's CDR3 is CASRPGQGAYGYTF. CDR3 DNA: TGTGCCAGCAGGCCTGGACAGGGGGCCTATGGCTACACCTTC.

The chain uses TRBV27 and TRBJ1-1, with 7 bases fitting TRBD1. Trimming at V came to 4 bases and at J to 2 bases, leaving 7 bases not matched to a gene. This CDR3 spans 15 amino acids. Germline V gene sequence: CDR1 MNHEY, CDR2 SMNVEV (reference sequence). CDR3 bases: TGTGCCAGCAGTTCCATCAGGGACAGAAACACTGAAGCTTTCTTT. Translation gives CASSSIRDRNTEAFF.

The chain joins TRBV28 to TRBJ2-2, with 11 bases aligning to TRBD2. With 3 bases clipped from V and 1 base from J, the junction kept 7 bases outside the gene matches. The germline CDR1 and CDR2 sequences are MDHEN and SYDVKM. The CDR3 extends over 18 amino acids. In DNA form, the CDR3 reads TGTGCCAGCAGTTTGTTCCCTGGACTAGCGGGGAACACCGGGGAGCTGTTTTTT. This codes for CASSLFPGLAGNTGELFF.

This clone was found a few times. The V gene is TRBV19, the J gene TRBJ1-5, with D unresolved. Trimming cost V 10 bases and J 6 bases, with 28 bases left between them. The CDR3 length is 17 residues. Germline V gives CDR1 LNHDA, CDR2 SQIVND (reference sequence). The CDR3 protein is CATIRTGSGIAGQPQHF. Written as DNA, the CDR3 is TGTGCCACCATCCGCACGGGTTCCGGGATTGCAGGTCAGCCCCAGCATTTT.

This chain uses TRBV5-1 with TRBJ2-5; a possible D gene is TRBD2 (5 bases). This CDR3 comprises 15 residues. The V and J ends lost 0 bases and 3 bases respectively, with 12 bases between them. Per germline, CDR1 SGHRS and CDR2 YFSETQ. CDR3 sequence reads: CASSLAFTGKETQYF. CDR3 bases: TGCGCCAGCAGCTTGGCCTTCACGGGGAAAGAGACCCAGTACTTC.

The genes are TRBV3-1 (or the pseudogene TRBV3-2) and TRBJ1-2, with a possible D match to TRBD1 (5 bases). This CDR3 has 14 residues. The ends were cut back, 1 base at V and 3 bases at J, with 9 bases in the middle. Germline CDR1 is LGHDT and CDR2 is YNNKEL (reference sequence). This chain's CDR3 is CASSQAQDHYGYTF. The DNA of the CDR3 is TGTGCCAGCAGCCAAGCACAGGACCACTATGGCTACACCTTC.

This chain connects TRBV15 to TRBJ2-5; 11 positions agree with TRBD2. From germline, CDR1 is LNHNV and CDR2 YYDKDF (reference sequence). V dropped 6 bases and J dropped 5; count of bases not matched to a gene: 5. The CDR3 loop spans 14 amino acids. The CDR3 is CATRLAGVGETQYF. CDR3 coding DNA: TGTGCCACCAGACTAGCGGGGGTCGGTGAGACCCAGTACTTC. Full variable domain (remainder filled in from reference TRBV15 and TRBJ2-5): DAMVIQNPRYQVTQFGKPVTLSCSQTLNHNVMYWYQQKSSQAPKLLFHYYDKDFNNEADTPDNFQSRRPNTSFCFLDIRSPGLGDTAMYLCATRLAGVGETQYFGPGTRLLVL.

This rearrangement joins TRBV13 to TRBJ2-2, with 9 bases identical to TRBD1. Germline CDR1 PRHDT, CDR2 FYEKMQ (reference sequence). Trimming took 5 bases from V and 6 from J; bases not matched to a gene: 16. This CDR3 spans 18 amino acids. The CDR3 loop is CASSGLPTGGVLPGELFF. CDR3 nucleotides: TGTGCCAGCAGCGGACTTCCAACAGGGGGCGTGTTACCCGGGGAGCTGTTTTTT.